The 2 T cell receptor beta chains below were found in one sample sequenced in a study of T cells in Graves' hyperthyroidism and ophthalmopathy. Amplification of TCR beta CDR3 regions used RNA as the template. In the first-round RT-PCR of the TCR CDR3, the HTBI primer set was used. TCRdb re-called the multiplex PCR reads with MiXCR, one entry per CDR3 protein. The sample gives 490,000 or so distinct CDR3 sequences, over 45% of which show up once; around two fifths is in the top ten. The sequencing input was peripheral blood or thyroid tissue (not recorded which). The receptors stem from an adult woman with Graves' disease, either hyperthyroidism or ophthalmopathy (not recorded which).

The chain carries TRBV9 and TRBJ1-1; D might be TRBD1 (5 bases). Trimming cost V 0 bases and J 7 bases, with 13 bases left between them. The length of the CDR3 is 14 residues. The V gene's germline CDR1 is SGDLS and CDR2 YYNGEE. Here the CDR3 reads CASSVAWGESEAFF. The CDR3 DNA follows: TGTGCCAGCAGCGTAGCTTGGGGGGAGAGTGAAGCTTTCTTT.

This clonotype was recorded many times. The chain has TRBV19 and TRBJ1-5; 9 nucleotides line up with TRBD1. This CDR3 comprises 15 residues. After removal of 5 bases from V and 0 bases from J, the junction contained 2 bases not matched to a gene. From germline, CDR1 is LNHDA and CDR2 SQIVND (reference sequence). DNA for the CDR3: TGTGCCAGTAGTGACAGGGGGTATAGCAATCAGCCCCAGCATTTT. Amino acids: CASSDRGYSNQPQHF.